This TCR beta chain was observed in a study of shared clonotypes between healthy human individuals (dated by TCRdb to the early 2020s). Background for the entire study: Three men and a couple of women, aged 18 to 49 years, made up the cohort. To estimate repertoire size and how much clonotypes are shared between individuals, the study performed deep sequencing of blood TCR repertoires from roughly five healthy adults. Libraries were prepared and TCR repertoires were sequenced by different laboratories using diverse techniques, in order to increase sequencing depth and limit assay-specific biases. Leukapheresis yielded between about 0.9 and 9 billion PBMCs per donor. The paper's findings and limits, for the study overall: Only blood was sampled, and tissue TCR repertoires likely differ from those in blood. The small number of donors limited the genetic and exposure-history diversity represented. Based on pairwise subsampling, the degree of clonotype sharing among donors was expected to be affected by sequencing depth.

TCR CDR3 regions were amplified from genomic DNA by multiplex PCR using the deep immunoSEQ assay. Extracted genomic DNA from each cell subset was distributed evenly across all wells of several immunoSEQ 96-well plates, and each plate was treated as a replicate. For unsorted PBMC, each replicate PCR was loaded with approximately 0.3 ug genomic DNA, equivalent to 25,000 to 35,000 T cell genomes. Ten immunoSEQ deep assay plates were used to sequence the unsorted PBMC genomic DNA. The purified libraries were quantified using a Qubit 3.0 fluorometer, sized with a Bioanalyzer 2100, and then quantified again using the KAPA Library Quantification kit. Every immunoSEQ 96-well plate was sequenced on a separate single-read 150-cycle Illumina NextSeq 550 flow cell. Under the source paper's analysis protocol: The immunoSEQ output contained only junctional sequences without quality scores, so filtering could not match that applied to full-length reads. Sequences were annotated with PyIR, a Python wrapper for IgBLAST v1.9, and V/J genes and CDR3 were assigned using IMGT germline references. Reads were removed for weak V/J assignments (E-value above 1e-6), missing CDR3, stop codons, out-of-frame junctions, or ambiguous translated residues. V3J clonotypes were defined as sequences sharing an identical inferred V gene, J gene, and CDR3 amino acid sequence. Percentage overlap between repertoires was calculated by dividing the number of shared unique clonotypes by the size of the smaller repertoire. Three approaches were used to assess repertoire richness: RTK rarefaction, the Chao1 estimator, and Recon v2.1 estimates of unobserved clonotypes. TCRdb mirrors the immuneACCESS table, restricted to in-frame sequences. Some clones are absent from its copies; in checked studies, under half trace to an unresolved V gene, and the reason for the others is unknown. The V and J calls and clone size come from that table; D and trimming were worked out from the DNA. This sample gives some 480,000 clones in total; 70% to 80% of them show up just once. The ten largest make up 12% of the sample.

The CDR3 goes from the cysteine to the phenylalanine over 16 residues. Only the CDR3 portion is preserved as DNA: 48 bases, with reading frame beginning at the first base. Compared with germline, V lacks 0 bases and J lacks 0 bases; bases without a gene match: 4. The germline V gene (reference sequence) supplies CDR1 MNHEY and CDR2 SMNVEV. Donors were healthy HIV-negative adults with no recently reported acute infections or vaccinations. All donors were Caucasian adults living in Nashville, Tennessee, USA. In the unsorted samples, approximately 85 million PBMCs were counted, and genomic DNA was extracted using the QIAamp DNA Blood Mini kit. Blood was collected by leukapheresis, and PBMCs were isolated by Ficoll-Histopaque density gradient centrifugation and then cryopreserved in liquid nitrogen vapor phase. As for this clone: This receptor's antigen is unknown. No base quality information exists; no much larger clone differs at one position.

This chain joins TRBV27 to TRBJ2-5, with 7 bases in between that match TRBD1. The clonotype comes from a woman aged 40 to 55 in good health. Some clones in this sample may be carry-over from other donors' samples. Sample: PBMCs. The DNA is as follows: TGTGCCAGCAGTTTATCCCCGACAGGGTACCAAGAGACCCAGTACTTC. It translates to CASSLSPTGYQETQYF.